The clone carrying this T cell receptor beta chain appeared a few times. Each CDR3 protein is one row after TCRdb ran MiXCR on the RACE reads. The sample holds roughly 98,000 distinct CDR3 sequences, around 12% seen once. These data belong to a study of human T cells and chemical hapten exposure. Stated time point: patch test 1, 2 weeks after DPC sensitization. Documented treatment: therapeutic diphenylcyclopropenone sensitization with weekly scalp DPC. The sequence was obtained from a woman aged 40 to 50 with alopecia areata. Some clones in this sample may be carry-over from other donors' samples. Specimen: whole blood, collected in connection with sensitization to the hapten diphenylcyclopropenone (DPC).

As DNA, the CDR3 is TGCAGCGTTGAAGAGCGGGAGGGTTTTGATACGCAGTATTTT. Its translation is CSVEEREGFDTQYF. The J gene is TRBJ2-3, the V gene TRBV29-1; 9 nucleotides match TRBD2. The CDR3 covers 14 residues. The V gene end was trimmed by 0 bases and the J gene end by 6 bases; junction bases not matched to a gene: 4. From germline, CDR1 is SQVTM and CDR2 ANQGSEA.